The sequence of this T cell receptor beta chain was determined in a study of cytomegalovirus exposure and HLA in healthy donors. The overall study: The use of the same platform for the roughly 110 validation repertoires and the 600 to 700 first-cohort repertoires was reported by a later analysis.

The donors were members of the validation cohort, which comprised roughly 120 subjects and was separate from the first cohort of 666 subjects. Data came from immunoSEQ multiplex PCR; TCRdb stores just in-frame clones and leaves some out. The sample has under 250,000 clones, about 90% seen once. Study-wide results and caveats: A later analysis found first-cohort TCR clusters tended to co-occur in the 130 or so validation repertoires. In vitro experiments confirmed that a few CMV-associated chains were specific for CMV antigens.

As to this clone: The antigen is undetermined.

This TCR derives from a woman under 30 in good health and CMV-seronegative. Source material: PBMCs.

The CDR3 protein is CASTGTGSGETQYF. For the CDR3, the DNA is TGTGCCAGCACCGGAACAGGGTCTGGGGAGACCCAGTACTTC. This chain connects TRBV5-6 to TRBJ2-5; D possibly corresponds to TRBD1 (6 bases). In germline, CDR1 is SGHDT, CDR2 YYEEEE. The CDR3 has 14 residues. V was pared by 6 bases and J by 5 bases, with 17 bases between.